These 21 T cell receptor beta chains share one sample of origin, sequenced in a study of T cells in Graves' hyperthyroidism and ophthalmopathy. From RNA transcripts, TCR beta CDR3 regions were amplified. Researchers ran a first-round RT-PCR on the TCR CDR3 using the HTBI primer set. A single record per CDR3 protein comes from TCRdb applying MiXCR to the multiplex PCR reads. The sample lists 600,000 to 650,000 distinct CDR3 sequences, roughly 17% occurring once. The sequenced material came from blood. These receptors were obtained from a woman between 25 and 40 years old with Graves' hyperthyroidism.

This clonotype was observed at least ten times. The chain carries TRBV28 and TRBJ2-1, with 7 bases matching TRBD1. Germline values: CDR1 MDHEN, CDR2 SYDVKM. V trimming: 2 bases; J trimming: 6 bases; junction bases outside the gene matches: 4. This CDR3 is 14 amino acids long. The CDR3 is CASSLAAGGNEQFF. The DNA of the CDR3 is TGTGCCAGCAGTTTAGCAGCAGGGGGCAATGAGCAGTTCTTC.

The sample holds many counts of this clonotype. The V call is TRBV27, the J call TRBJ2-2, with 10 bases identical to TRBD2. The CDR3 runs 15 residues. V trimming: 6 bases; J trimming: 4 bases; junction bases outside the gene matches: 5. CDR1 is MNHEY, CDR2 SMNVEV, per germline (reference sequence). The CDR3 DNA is TGTGCCAGCAGAGAAGGACTAGCGGCCACCGGGGAGCTGTTTTTT. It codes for CASREGLAATGELFF.

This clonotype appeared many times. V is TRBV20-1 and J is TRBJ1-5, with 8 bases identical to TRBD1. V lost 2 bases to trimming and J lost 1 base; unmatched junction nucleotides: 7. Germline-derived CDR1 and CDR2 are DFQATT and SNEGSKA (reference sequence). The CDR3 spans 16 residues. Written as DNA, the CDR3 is TGCAGTGCTAGATCGGGGCAGGGGGCGAGCAATCAGCCCCAGCATTTT. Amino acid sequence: CSARSGQGASNQPQHF.

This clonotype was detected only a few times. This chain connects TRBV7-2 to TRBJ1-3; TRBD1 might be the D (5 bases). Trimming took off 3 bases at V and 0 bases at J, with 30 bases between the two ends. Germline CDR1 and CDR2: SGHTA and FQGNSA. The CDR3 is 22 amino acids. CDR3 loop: CASSFSPSTETSLHFSGNTIYF. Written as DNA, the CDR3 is TGTGCCAGCAGCTTTTCGCCTTCGACAGAGACTAGCCTCCATTTCTCTGGAAACACCATATATTTT.

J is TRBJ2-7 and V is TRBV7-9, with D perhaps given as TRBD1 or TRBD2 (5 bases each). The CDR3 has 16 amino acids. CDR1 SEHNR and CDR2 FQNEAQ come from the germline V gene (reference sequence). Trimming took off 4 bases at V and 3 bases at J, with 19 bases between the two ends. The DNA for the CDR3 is TGTGCCAGCAGCTCACAAGAACCGGGACCGATCTACGAGCAGTACTTC. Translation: CASSSQEPGPIYEQYF.

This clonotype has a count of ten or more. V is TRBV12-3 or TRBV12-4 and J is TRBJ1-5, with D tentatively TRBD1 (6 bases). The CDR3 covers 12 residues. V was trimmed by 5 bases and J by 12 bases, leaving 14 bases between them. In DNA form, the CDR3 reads TGTGCCAGCAGTACCTGGACAGAACGCCAGCATTTT. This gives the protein CASSTWTERQHF.

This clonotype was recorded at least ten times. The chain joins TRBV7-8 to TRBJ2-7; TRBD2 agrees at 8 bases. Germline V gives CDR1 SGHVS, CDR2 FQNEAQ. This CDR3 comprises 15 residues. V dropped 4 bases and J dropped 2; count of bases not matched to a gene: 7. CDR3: CASSSLAGQTYEQYF. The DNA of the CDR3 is TGTGCCAGCAGCTCTCTAGCGGGCCAAACCTACGAGCAGTACTTC.

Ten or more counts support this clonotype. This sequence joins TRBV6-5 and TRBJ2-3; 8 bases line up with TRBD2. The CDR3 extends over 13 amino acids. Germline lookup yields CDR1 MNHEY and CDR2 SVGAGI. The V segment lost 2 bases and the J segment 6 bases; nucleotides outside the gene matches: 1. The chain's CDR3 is CASSYPGGDTQYF. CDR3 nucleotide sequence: TGTGCCAGCAGTTACCCGGGGGGGGATACGCAGTATTTT.

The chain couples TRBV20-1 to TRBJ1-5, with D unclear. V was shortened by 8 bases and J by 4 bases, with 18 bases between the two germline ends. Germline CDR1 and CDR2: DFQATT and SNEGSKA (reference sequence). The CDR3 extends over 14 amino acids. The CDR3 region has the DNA TGCAGTCTACGCGCGGGGTGGCTTAATCAGCCCCAGCATTTT. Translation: CSLRAGWLNQPQHF.

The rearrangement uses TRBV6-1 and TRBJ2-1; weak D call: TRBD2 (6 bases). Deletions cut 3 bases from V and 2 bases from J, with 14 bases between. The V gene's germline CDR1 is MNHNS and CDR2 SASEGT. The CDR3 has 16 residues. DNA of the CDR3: TGTGCCAGCAGTGACCCTAGCGTCGTTACCTACAATGAGCAGTTCTTC. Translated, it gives CASSDPSVVTYNEQFF.

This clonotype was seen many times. The CDR3: CASSSYRARETQYF. As DNA, the CDR3 is TGTGCCAGCAGTTCCTACAGGGCTAGAGAGACCCAGTACTTC. The chain employs TRBV27 and TRBJ2-5; tentative D call: TRBD1 (6 bases). CDR1 MNHEY and CDR2 SMNVEV come from the germline V gene (reference sequence). The V and J ends lost 4 bases and 4 bases respectively, with 13 bases between them. The CDR3 runs 14 residues.

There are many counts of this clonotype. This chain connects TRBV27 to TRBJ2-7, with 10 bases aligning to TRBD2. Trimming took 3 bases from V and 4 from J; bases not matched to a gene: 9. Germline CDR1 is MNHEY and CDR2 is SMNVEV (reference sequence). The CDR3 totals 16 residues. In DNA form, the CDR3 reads TGTGCCAGCAGTTTCTCCCCCGGGACTAGCGTATACGAGCAGTACTTC. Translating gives CASSFSPGTSVYEQYF.

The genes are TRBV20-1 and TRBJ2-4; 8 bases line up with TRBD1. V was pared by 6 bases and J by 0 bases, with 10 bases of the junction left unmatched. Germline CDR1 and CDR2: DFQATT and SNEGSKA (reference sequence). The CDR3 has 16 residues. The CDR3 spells CSAPNQGAKAKNIQYF. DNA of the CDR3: TGCAGTGCGCCGAATCAGGGGGCTAAAGCCAAAAACATTCAGTACTTC.

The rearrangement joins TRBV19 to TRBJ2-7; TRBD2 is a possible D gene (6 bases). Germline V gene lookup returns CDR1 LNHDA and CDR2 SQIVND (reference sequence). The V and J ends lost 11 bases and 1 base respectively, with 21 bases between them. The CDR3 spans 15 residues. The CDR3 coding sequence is TGTGCCGCATCTTCGGGGGACCGACCTTCCTACGAGCAGTACTTC. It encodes CAASSGDRPSYEQYF.

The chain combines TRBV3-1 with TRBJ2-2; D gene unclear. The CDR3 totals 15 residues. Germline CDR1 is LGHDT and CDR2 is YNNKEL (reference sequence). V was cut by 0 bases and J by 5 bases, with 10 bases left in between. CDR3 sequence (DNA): TGTGCCAGCAGCCAAGAGGGCTACCGAACCGGGGAGCTGTTTTTT. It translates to CASSQEGYRTGELFF.

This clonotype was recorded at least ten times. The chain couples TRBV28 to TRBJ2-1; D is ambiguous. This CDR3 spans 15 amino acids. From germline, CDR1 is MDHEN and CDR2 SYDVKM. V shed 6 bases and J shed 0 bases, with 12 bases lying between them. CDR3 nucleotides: TGTGCCAGCAGCCCACGGCCTAGCTCCTACAATGAGCAGTTCTTC. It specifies CASSPRPSSYNEQFF.

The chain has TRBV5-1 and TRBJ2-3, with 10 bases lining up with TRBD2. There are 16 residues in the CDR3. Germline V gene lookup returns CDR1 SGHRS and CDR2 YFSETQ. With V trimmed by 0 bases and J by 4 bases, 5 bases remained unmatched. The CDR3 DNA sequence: TGCGCCAGCAGCTTGGCCCCTAGCGGGAGCCCAGATACGCAGTATTTT. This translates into CASSLAPSGSPDTQYF.

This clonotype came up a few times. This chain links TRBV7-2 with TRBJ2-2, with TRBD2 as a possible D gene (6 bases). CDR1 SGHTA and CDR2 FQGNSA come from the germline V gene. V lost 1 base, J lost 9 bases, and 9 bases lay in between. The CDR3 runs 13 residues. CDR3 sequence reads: CASSLVLAWELFF. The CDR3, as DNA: TGTGCCAGCAGCTTAGTTCTAGCGTGGGAGCTGTTTTTT.

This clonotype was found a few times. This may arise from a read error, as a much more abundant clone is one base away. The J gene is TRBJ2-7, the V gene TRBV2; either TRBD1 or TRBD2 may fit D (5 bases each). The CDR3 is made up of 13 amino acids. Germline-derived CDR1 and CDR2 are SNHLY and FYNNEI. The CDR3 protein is CAGSDYRPYEQYF. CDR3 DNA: TGTGCCGGCAGTGACTACAGGCCCTACGAGCAGTACTTC.

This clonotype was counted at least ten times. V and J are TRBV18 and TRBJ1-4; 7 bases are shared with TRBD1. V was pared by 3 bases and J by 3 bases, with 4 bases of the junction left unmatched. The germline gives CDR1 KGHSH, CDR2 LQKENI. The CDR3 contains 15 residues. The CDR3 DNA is TGTGCCAGCTCACCTGGGGACAGCTCTAATGAAAAACTGTTTTTT. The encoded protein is CASSPGDSSNEKLFF.

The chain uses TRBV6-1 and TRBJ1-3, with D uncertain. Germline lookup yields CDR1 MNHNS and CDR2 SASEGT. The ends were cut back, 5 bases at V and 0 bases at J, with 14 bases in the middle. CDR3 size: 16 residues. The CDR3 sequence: CASSSAGDYSGNTIYF. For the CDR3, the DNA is TGTGCCAGCAGTTCCGCCGGAGACTACTCTGGAAACACCATATATTTT.